Listed below are T cell receptor beta chains from one sample, sequenced in a study of T cell responses to AZD1222 COVID-19 vaccine. Sequencing used immunoSEQ multiplex PCR; TCRdb keeps in-frame clones, though not all of them. The sample includes approximately 260,000 clones, about 92% of them seen just once. The sample consisted of peripheral blood, taken on day 0 of AZD1222 vaccination. The receptor set was obtained from an adult in good health. The conserved cysteine and the conserved F or W are not part of the CDR3 here. Clone size is shown for a subset of rows, as once, few, many or a class of expanded clone.

ASCGGDSYNEQF,TRBV5-1,TRBJ2-1,once
ASSKGAGENYGYT,TRBV21-1,TRBJ1-2,-
ASSSGGPPT,TRBV5-1,TRBJ1-2,-
ASSLEGDSNQPQH,TRBV5-1,TRBJ1-5,-
ASSRLDYAGETQY,TRBV4-1,TRBJ2-5,-
ASSLDRAGGLEEQF,TRBV11-2,TRBJ2-1,-
ASSPLTSTDTQY,TRBV7-8,TRBJ2-3,-
ASRRGGVSYNSPLH,TRBV19,TRBJ1-6,few
ASSLAPDGNYGYT,TRBV5-1,TRBJ1-2,-
ASRYTGDSPLH,TRBV7-9,TRBJ1-6,-
ASSPEASGSTYEQY,TRBV27,TRBJ2-7,many
ASSYTGGNQPQH,TRBV9,TRBJ1-5,-
ASSLEASGTYEQY,TRBV7-6,TRBJ2-7,-
ASSHRDSGNQPQH,TRBV18,TRBJ1-5,-
AISESGQGYNSPLH,TRBV10-3,TRBJ1-6,-
ASSPRGGRTSRGPYEQY,TRBV7-2,TRBJ2-7,-
ASSQDRGQQAF,TRBV3-1/TRBV3-2,TRBJ1-1,-
ASSSLTGATEAF,TRBV11-2,TRBJ1-1,-
ASSQDSLGNEQF,TRBV4-1,TRBJ2-1,-
ASGGRYNSPLH,TRBV2,TRBJ1-6,once
ASSYSQGSTYEQY,TRBV6-5,TRBJ2-7,-
ASSLGREGRTDTQY,TRBV5-4,TRBJ2-3,-
ASSLGTANYGYT,TRBV3-1/TRBV3-2,TRBJ1-2,once
ATPSAPWAYEQY,TRBV23-1,TRBJ2-7,-
ASSSPVNTEAF,TRBV7-2,TRBJ1-1,-
SVGGPPGQGSLVYGYT,TRBV29-1,TRBJ1-2,-
ASSEFPPAGPSYEQY,TRBV10-2,TRBJ2-7,-
ASSLSPAGGGGETQY,TRBV4-1,TRBJ2-5,-
ATSRGLGQGSGNTIY,TRBV15,TRBJ1-3,-
ASSPRQSSGNTIY,TRBV9,TRBJ1-3,-
ASSTLLGSQETQY,TRBV5-6,TRBJ2-5,-
ASSLGRENYGYT,TRBV5-6,TRBJ1-2,-
ASTRQINQPQH,TRBV10-2,TRBJ1-5,-
ASSSDLGFGDGYT,TRBV27,TRBJ1-2,-
ASSPPSPQGDNEKLF,TRBV18,TRBJ1-4,-
ASSQGQGVDTGELF,TRBV3-1/TRBV3-2,TRBJ2-2,-
ASTRGTRLRNTEAF,TRBV19,TRBJ1-1,-
ASSVRVSAF,TRBV6-4,TRBJ1-1,-
ASTEASEKLF,TRBV12-3/TRBV12-4,TRBJ1-4,-
ASSLGSSSYNSPLH,TRBV28,TRBJ1-6,-
ASSLGVGGETQY,TRBV11-1,TRBJ2-5,once
ASSTDRPNSPLH,TRBV5-1,TRBJ1-6,-
AWTRGSLYGYT,TRBV30,TRBJ1-2,-
ASSVAPGYNSPLH,TRBV9,TRBJ1-6,few
ASSLLEYGYT,TRBV5-6,TRBJ1-2,-
ASSLPGHNEQF,TRBV28,TRBJ2-1,once
ASSLPGQEAF,TRBV28,TRBJ1-1,-
ASALGLGTDTQY,TRBV12-5,TRBJ2-3,few